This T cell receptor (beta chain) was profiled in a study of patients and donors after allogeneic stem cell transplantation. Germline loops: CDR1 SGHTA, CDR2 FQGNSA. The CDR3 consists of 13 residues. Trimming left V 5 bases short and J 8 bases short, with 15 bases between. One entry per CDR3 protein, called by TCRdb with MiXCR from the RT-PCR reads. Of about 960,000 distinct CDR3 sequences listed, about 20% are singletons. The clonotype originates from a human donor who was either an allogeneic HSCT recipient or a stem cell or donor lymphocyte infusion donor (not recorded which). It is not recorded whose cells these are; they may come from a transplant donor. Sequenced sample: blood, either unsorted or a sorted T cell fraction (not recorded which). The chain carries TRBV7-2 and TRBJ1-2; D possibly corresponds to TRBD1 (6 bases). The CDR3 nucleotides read TGTGCCAGCAGCATATGGGACACCCAGGGCTACACCTTC. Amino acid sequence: CASSIWDTQGYTF. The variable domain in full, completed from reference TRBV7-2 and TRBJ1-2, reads GAGVSQSPSNKVTEKGKDVELRCDPISGHTALYWYRQSLGQGLEFLIYFQGNSAPDKSGLPSDRFSAERTGGSVSTLTIQRTQQEDSAVYLCASSIWDTQGYTFGSGTRLTVV.